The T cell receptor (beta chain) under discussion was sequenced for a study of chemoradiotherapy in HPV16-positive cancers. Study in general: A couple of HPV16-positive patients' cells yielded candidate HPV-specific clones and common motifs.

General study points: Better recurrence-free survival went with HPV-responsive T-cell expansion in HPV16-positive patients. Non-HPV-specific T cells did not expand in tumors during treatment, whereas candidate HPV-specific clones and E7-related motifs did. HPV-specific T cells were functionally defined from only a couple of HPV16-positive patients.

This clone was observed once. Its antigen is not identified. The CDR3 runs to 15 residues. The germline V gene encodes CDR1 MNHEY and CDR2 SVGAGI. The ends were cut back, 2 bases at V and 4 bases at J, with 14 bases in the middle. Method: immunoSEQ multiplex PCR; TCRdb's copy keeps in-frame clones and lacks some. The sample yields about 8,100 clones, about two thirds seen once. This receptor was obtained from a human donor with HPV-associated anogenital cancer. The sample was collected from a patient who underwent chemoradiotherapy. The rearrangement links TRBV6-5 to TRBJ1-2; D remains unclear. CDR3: CASSYGARASYGYTF. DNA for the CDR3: TGTGCCAGCAGTTACGGTGCCCGAGCTAGCTATGGCTACACCTTC.